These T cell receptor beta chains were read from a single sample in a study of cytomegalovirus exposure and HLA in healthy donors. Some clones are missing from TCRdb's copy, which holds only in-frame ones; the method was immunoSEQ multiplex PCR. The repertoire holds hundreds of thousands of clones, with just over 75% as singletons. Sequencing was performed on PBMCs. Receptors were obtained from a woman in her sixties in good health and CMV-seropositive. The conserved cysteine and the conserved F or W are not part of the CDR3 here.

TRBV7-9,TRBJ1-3,ASSLGQTGNTIY
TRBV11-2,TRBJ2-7,ASSRGLAIMSYEQY
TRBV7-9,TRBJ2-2,ASSLRESSGHTGELF
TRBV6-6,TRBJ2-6,ASRNRAGANVLT
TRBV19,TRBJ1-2,ASSPDMEYGYT
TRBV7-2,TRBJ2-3,ASSNRTGGWGTDTQY
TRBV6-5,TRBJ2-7,ASSYSTGSSYEQY
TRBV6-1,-,ASGTYSYEQY
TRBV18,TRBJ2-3,ASSPRTGMTDTQY
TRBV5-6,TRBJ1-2,ASSTPHGQGASGYT
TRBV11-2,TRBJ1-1,ASSRSAGTGVGTEAF
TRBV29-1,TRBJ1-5,SVGERSNQPQH
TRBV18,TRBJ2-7,ASSLQGSSYEQY
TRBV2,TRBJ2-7,ASTRFPYEQY
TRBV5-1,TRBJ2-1,ASSIGDVSSYNEQF
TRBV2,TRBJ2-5,ASMRWVGTQY
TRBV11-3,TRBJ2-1,ASSQSLAGGNNEQF
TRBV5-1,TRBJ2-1,ASSSQPREGHSF
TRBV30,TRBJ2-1,AWSVREGQF
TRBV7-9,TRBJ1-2,ASSAGYDGGYT
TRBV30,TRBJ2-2,AWSVYNTGELF
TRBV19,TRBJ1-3,ASSPTGSFSGNTIY
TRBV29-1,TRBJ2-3,SARGTGGTDTQY
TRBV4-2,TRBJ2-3,ASSQDSGVAGGIDTQY
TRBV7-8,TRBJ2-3,ASSTRTSGVRKY
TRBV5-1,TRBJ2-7,ASSDITGGYSYEQY
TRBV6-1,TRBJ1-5,ASSAQTGGGNQPQH
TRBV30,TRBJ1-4,AWSVRENEKLF
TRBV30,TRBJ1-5,AWSSSQPQH
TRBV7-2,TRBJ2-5,ASSLGAHQETQY
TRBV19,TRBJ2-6,ASSIGDRVSGANVLT
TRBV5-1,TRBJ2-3,ASSSPPADTQY
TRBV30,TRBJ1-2,AWSPGGYGYT
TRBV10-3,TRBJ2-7,AISPGGQASYEQY
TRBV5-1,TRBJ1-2,ASSSDRANYGYT
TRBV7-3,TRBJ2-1,ASSPLAGRRNEQF
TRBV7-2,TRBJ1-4,ASSLALGRGEKLF
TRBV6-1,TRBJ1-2,ASSRQLEFNYGYT
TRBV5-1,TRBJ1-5,ASSLTGADQPQH
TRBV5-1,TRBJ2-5,ASSLWTSRSETQY
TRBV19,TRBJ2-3,ASTPSGSTDTQY
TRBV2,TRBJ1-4,ASVIGQGIGEKLF
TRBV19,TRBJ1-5,ASTQGRGHQPQH
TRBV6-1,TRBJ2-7,ASRVGAVAYYEQY
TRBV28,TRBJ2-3,ASSPSLLRGTQY
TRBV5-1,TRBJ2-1,ASSPEPLGGGGEQF
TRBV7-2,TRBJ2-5,ASSFAGGQGFKTQY
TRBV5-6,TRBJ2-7,ASSTGTGVAYEQY
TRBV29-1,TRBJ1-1,SVMTGSSNTEAF
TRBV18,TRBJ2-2,ASSPTSELTGELF
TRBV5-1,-,ASSPQGIEYEQY
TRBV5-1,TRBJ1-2,ASSREPNYGYT
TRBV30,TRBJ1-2,AWRDRGQDYGYT